These 20 T cell receptor beta chains came from one sample sequenced in a study of shared clonotypes between healthy human individuals. Assay used: immunoSEQ multiplex PCR; TCRdb lists only in-frame clones, some missing. Of approximately 2.5 million clones in the sample, 85% to 95% were seen once. The sample comprised naive CD4+ T cells sorted from blood. Documented subset: CD45RA+ positively selected. The receptors here all came from a man aged 18 to 35 in good health.

The chain combines TRBV6-6 with TRBJ1-1, with D maybe TRBD1 (5 bases). Germline assignment: CDR1 MNHNY and CDR2 SVGAGI (reference sequence). CDR3 length: 14 residues. Trimming removed 4 bases from V and 8 bases from J, with 17 bases in between. CDR3 nucleotide sequence: TGTGCCAGCAGTTTGCTTGTGGGGGGGACGGAAGCTTTCTTT. The encoded protein is CASSLLVGGTEAFF.

V usage is TRBV6-4 and J usage is TRBJ2-3, with 11 bases matching TRBD2. The length of the CDR3 is 16 residues. The ends lost 3 bases at V and 7 bases at J; junction bases unmatched: 9. Germline-derived CDR1 and CDR2 are MRHNA and SNTAGT. The CDR3 spells CASSEEGLAVSNTQYF. In DNA, the CDR3 is TGTGCCAGCAGTGAAGAGGGACTAGCGGTATCAAATACGCAGTATTTT.

Notes on this clone: Other nucleotide sequences in the sample specify the same CDR3. The chain couples TRBV6-5 to TRBJ2-1; TRBD2 matches 10 bases. Germline CDR1 MNHEY, CDR2 SVGAGI. The CDR3 runs 14 residues. Unmatched junction bases numbered 3, after V lost 8 bases and J lost 2 bases. CDR3: CASSSGGTYNEQFF. CDR3 DNA: TGTGCCAGCTCTAGCGGGGGAACCTACAATGAGCAGTTCTTC.

V is TRBV6-5 and J is TRBJ1-2, with 8 nucleotides matching TRBD1. V dropped 5 bases and J dropped 6; count of bases not matched to a gene: 2. Germline V gives CDR1 MNHEY, CDR2 SVGAGI. The CDR3 is made up of 12 amino acids. DNA for the CDR3: TGTGCCAGCAGTACGACAGGGGATGGCTACACCTTC. This sequence encodes CASSTTGDGYTF.

The chain couples TRBV2 to TRBJ1-5; D call uncertain. The V end lost 6 bases, the J end lost 2 bases, and 14 bases lay between the germline ends. There are 15 residues in the CDR3. Germline V CDR1 and CDR2: SNHLY, FYNNEI. The CDR3 nucleotides are TGTGCCAGCAGCTCGGAGGGCGTCGGCAATCAGCCCCAGCATTTT. It specifies CASSSEGVGNQPQHF.

The chain uses TRBV7-8 and TRBJ2-7; TRBD2 might be the D (6 bases). The CDR3 has 17 residues. With 4 bases removed from V and 3 bases from J, the gap between germline ends came to 22 bases. Germline V gene sequence: CDR1 SGHVS, CDR2 FQNEAQ. The DNA for the CDR3 is TGTGCCAGCAGCTCCACCCGGGGGTTTTCGGTGGACTACGAGCAGTACTTC. Translating it yields CASSSTRGFSVDYEQYF.

V usage is TRBV4-1 and J usage is TRBJ1-2, with a tentative D call TRBD1 (5 bases). The CDR3 spans 15 residues. V was shortened by 2 bases and J by 4 bases, with 14 bases between the two germline ends. CDR1 and CDR2 (germline): MGHRA, YSYEKL. CDR3 amino acids: CASSQPHPGIYGYTF. The CDR3 DNA sequence: TGCGCCAGCAGCCAACCTCATCCAGGGATCTATGGCTACACCTTC.

The chain couples TRBV21-1 to TRBJ2-6; the table names TRBD1, a call not compared with the DNA. TRBV21-1 is described as a pseudogene. This CDR3 is 17 amino acids long. The CDR3 DNA follows: TGTGCCAGCAGCAAAGGGGGCTGGAACTCTGGGGCCAACGTCCTGACTTTC. Translating gives CASSKGGWNSGANVLTF.

This chain uses TRBV6-5 with TRBJ1-1, with D tentatively TRBD1 (6 bases). Germline V lookup: CDR1 MNHEY, CDR2 SVGAGI. With 2 bases removed from V and 1 base from J, the gap between germline ends came to 11 bases. The CDR3 runs 15 residues. CDR3 coding DNA: TGTGCCAGCAGTTACCACAGGGTCAGGAACACTGAAGCTTTCTTT. This encodes CASSYHRVRNTEAFF.

This chain links TRBV10-3 with TRBJ1-1; D is ambiguous. CDR3 length: 11 amino acids. Trimming took off 6 bases at V and 0 bases at J, with 2 bases between the two ends. CDR1 and CDR2 from the germline V gene are ENHRY and SYGVKD. The CDR3 DNA follows: TGTGCCATCAGGGTGAACACTGAAGCTTTCTTT. Translating gives CAIRVNTEAFF.

The V call is TRBV6-6, the J call TRBJ1-5; 7 nucleotides align to TRBD1. The CDR3 is 15 residues long. Germline V gene data show CDR1 as MNHNY and CDR2 as SVGAGI (reference sequence). With 2 bases clipped from V and 1 base from J, the junction kept 2 bases outside the gene matches. The CDR3 nucleotides are TGTGCCAGCAGTTACCGGGGACAGAGCAATCAGCCCCAGCATTTT. Its translation: CASSYRGQSNQPQHF.

V is TRBV5-1 and J is TRBJ2-1; perhaps D is TRBD1 or TRBD2 (5 bases each). Germline V gene sequence: CDR1 SGHRS, CDR2 YFSETQ. The CDR3 consists of 14 residues. V lost 3 bases, J lost 9 bases, and 16 bases lay in between. Here the CDR3 reads CASSSGTAGTEQFF. The CDR3 coding sequence is TGCGCCAGCAGCTCGGGGACGGCAGGGACTGAGCAGTTCTTC.

This rearrangement joins TRBV5-1 to TRBJ2-3; the D gene is possibly TRBD2 (6 bases). The germline CDR1 and CDR2 sequences are SGHRS and YFSETQ. This CDR3 region has 16 residues. Trimming pared 2 bases from V and 2 bases from J, leaving 15 bases between. CDR3 sequence reads: CASSFGVEGPTDTQYF. The CDR3 DNA follows: TGCGCCAGCAGCTTCGGAGTGGAGGGGCCCACAGATACGCAGTATTTT.

The CDR3 coding sequence is TGTGCCAGCAGTGGGCCAGTCTCTGGAAACACCATATATTTT. It is translated as CASSGPVSGNTIYF. The chain couples TRBV25-1 to TRBJ1-3; no reliable D call. V lost 4 bases and J lost 0, with 7 bases in between. This CDR3 has 14 amino acids. CDR1 MGHDK and CDR2 SYGVNS come from the germline V gene.

V gene TRBV6-6 combines with J gene TRBJ2-3; D not certain. The CDR3 has 12 residues. Per the germline V gene, CDR1 is MNHNY and CDR2 is SVGAGI (reference sequence). The ends were cut back, 2 bases at V and 9 bases at J, with 9 bases in the middle. CDR3 coding DNA: TGTGCCAGCAGTTACCGAGTTGACACGCAGTATTTT. Its translation: CASSYRVDTQYF.

Turning to this clone: Other DNA sequences in this specimen translate into the identical CDR3. This chain links TRBV5-1 with TRBJ2-1; D gene ambiguous. V was pared by 0 bases and J by 3 bases, with 4 bases between. CDR1 and CDR2 (germline): SGHRS, YFSETQ. This CDR3 region has 13 residues. The CDR3 coding sequence is TGCGCCAGCAGCTTGGGGGGCTACAATGAGCAGTTCTTC. Translation gives CASSLGGYNEQFF.

The chain has TRBV7-2 and TRBJ2-1, with D perhaps matching TRBD1 (6 bases). Germline V gene sequence: CDR1 SGHTA, CDR2 FQGNSA. The CDR3 sequence is 12 residues long. V dropped 5 bases and J dropped 9 bases, with 11 bases sitting between them. The CDR3 nucleotides are TGTGCCAGCAGCCCAGTCAGGGGTGAGCAGTTCTTC. Protein: CASSPVRGEQFF.

The chain combines TRBV10-3 with TRBJ2-2; TRBD2 agrees at 7 bases. This CDR3 has 15 residues. Trimming removed 4 bases from V and 4 bases from J; junction bases left unmatched: 6. Germline V lookup: CDR1 ENHRY, CDR2 SYGVKD. The chain's CDR3 is CAISVSGAGTGELFF. The CDR3 bases are TGTGCCATCAGTGTGAGCGGGGCGGGCACCGGGGAGCTGTTTTTT.

The chain couples TRBV29-1 to TRBJ1-1; D gene unclear. The germline gives CDR1 SQVTM, CDR2 ANQGSEA. V shed 3 bases and J shed 5 bases, with 16 bases lying between them. This CDR3 has 14 amino acids. The CDR3 loop is CSVDRERVSTEAFF. For the CDR3, the DNA is TGCAGCGTTGACCGGGAAAGGGTTTCGACTGAAGCTTTCTTT. The whole variable domain, filled in from reference TRBV29-1 and TRBJ1-1, reads SAVISQKPSRDICQRGTSLTIQCQVDSQVTMMFWYRQQPGQSLTLIATANQGSEATYESGFVIDKFPISRPNLTFSTLTVSNMSPEDSSIYLCSVDRERVSTEAFFGQGTRLTVV.

The chain links TRBV4-1 to TRBJ2-2, with 15 bases fitting TRBD2. Germline CDR1 reads MGHRA; CDR2 reads YSYEKL. This CDR3 has 18 residues. V lost 4 bases, J lost 5 bases, and 8 bases stayed unmatched. The CDR3 DNA reads as TGCGCCAGCAGCCTAAGGACTAGCGGGAGGGCGGGGACCGGGGAGCTGTTTTTT. Protein product: CASSLRTSGRAGTGELFF.